This TCR beta chain was recovered during a study of blood T cell repertoires in COVID-19 (dated by TCRdb to the early 2020s). A note on the overall study: The collaborator samples originated in the United States, Italy and Spain and spanned the acute and convalescent phases of COVID-19. The material from the prospective study consisted of cDNA or gDNA derived from T cells, B-cell-depleted T cells, or PBMCs. Deeply sampled blood TCRbeta repertoires from subjects exposed to, actively infected with, or recovered from COVID-19 were included in the dataset. The repertoires were released in a freely available public database meant as a resource for research on the immune response to SARS-CoV-2. The samples were drawn from the first 160 participants of the ongoing ImmuneRACE study and from 950 to 1,500 subjects provided by 6 global collaborators. Nearly every sample came with metadata listing a de-identified subject ID, COVID-19 status, age in years and sex. Where HLA class I and class II types were available, the types were taken from metadata supplied by the sample provider, not from assay-based typing. Findings and caveats that apply to the study as a whole: Clinical and demographic metadata were provided uncurated, with the amount varying by source and participant.

TCRbeta CDR3 regions were amplified from genomic DNA by means of the immunoSEQ Assay, a bias-controlled multiplex PCR. The paper's data handling went like this. Nucleated cell counts per sample were estimated from amplification of reference gene primers within the assay. To quantify the absolute abundance of each unique TCRbeta CDR3 rearrangement, sequence reads were collapsed and filtered. For each sample, productive Simpson clonality was calculated by taking the square root of Simpson's diversity index across productive rearrangements. TCRdb obtained this table from immuneACCESS and retained in-frame rearrangements with V and J assigned. These tables miss some clones; where compared with another copy, unresolved V genes account for less than half of the shortfall, and the remainder is unexplained. The V and J calls and clone size were taken over from that table, and D and trimming were inferred from the DNA. Here the sample has over 300,000 clones; around 88% occur a single time. Under 2% of the sample is taken by the ten largest.

The CDR3 numbers 13 residues from cysteine through phenylalanine. Only the CDR3 region is kept as DNA, spanning 39 bases read in frame from base 1. The germline V gene sets CDR1 to LGHNA and CDR2 to YNFKEQ. V was cut back by 4 bases and J by 8 bases, leaving a gap of 9 bases between them. Of note for this clone: Its specific antigen is unknown. Base qualities are not at hand, and no much larger clone is one base apart.

The collaborating institutions used their own protocols to collect whole blood in K2EDTA tubes. For TCRbeta analysis, collaborator samples were shipped as frozen whole blood, as isolated PBMCs, or as DNA extracted from either sample type. The V gene is TRBV4-2 and the J gene is TRBJ1-6; the D gene is unclear. This TCR was recovered from a woman aged 45-65 years with acute or convalescent COVID-19. The sequenced sample consisted of peripheral blood. For the CDR3, the sequence is CASSPQKDSPLHF. Here is the DNA: TGTGCCAGCAGCCCACAGAAGGATTCACCCCTCCACTTT.